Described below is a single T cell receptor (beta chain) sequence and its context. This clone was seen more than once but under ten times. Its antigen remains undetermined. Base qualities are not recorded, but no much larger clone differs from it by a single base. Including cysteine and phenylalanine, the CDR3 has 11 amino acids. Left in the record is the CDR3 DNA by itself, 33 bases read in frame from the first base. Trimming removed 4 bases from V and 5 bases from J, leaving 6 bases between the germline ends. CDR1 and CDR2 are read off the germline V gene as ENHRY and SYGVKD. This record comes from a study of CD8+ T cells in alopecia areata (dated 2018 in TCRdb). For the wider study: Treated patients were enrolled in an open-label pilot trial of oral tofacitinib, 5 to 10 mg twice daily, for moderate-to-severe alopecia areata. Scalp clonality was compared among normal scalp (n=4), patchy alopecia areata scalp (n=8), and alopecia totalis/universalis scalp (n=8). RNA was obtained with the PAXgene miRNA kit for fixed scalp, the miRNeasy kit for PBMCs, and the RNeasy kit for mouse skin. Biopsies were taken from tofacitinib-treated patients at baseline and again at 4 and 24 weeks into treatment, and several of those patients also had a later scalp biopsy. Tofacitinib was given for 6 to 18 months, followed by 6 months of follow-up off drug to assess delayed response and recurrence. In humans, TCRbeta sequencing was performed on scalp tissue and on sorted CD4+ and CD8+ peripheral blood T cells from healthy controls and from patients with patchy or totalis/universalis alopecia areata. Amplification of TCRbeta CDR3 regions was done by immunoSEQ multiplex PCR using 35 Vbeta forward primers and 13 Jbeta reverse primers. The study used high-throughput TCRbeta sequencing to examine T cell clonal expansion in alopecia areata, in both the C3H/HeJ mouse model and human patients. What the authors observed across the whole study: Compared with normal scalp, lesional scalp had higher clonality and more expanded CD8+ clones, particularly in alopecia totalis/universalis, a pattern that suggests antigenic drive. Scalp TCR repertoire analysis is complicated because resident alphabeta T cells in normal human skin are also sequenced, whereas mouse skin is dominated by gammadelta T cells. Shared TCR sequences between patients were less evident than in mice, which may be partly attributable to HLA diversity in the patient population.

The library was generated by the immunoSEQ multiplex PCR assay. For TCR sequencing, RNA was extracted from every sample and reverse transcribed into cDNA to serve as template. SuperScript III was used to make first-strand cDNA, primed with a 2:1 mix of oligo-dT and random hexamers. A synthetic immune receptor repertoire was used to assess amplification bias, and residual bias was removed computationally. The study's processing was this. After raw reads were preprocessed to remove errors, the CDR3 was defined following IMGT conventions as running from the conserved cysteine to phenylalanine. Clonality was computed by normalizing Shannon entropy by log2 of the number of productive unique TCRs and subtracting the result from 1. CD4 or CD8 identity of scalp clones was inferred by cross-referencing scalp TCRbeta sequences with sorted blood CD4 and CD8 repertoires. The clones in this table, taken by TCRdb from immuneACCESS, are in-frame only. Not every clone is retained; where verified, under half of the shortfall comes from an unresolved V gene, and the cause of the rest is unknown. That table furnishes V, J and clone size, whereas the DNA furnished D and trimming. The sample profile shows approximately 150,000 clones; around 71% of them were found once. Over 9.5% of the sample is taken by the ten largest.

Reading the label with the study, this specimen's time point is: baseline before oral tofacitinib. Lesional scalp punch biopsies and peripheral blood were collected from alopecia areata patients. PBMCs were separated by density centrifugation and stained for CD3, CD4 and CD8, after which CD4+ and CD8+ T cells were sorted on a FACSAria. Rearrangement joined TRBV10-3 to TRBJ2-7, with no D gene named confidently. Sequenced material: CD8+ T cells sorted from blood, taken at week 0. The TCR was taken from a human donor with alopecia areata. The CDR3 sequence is CAISAADEQYF. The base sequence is TGTGCCATCAGTGCCGCGGACGAGCAGTACTTC.